This T cell receptor (beta chain) was obtained from a study of control samples from healthy donors and cancer patients. The CDR3 spans 16 residues. CDR1 and CDR2 from the germline V gene are MNHNS and SASEGT. Losses at the gene ends were 3 bases for V and 1 base for J; bases not matched to a gene: 4. Repertoires were generated with immunoSEQ multiplex PCR, while TCRdb's copy carries only in-frame clones and drops some. The sample consists of about 80,000 clones, 91% of them appearing once. The chain links TRBV6-1 to TRBJ1-5, with TRBD1 identical over 9 bases. Material: blood. The receptor comes from a man aged 50 to 59 in good health. CDR3 residues: CASSDTGTGSNQPQHF. The DNA of the CDR3 is TGTGCCAGCAGTGACACCGGGACAGGGAGCAATCAGCCCCAGCATTTT.